This record concerns one T cell receptor (beta chain) sequence. Its antigen is still unknown. Per-base quality was not reported, and no clone a single base away is much larger than it. The CDR3 regions of human TCRbeta chains were analyzed by immunosequencing. As for the authors' bioinformatics: TCRs in the repertoires were compared against a reference library of SARS-CoV-2-specific TCRs that had been generated with the MIRA antigen-specificity platform. Breadth meant the fraction of unique TCRs that were SARS-CoV-2-associated, whereas depth meant the fraction of total T cells that were SARS-CoV-2-associated. Using the MIRA data, each spike-specific TCR was mapped to the spike region that the TCR reacts to and placed in a CD4 or CD8 class. Log10-transformed breadth and depth values were compared by one-way ANOVA with Sidak's multiple comparisons tests. What TCRdb holds here is the immuneACCESS table cut down to in-frame rearrangements. Part of the clones is not present; checked against another copy, under half of the missing clones reflect an unresolved V gene, and the others are unexplained. V and J calls and clone size are copied from that table; D and trimming were computed from the DNA. The sample yields around 79,000 clones; nearly 90% were counted once. The ten largest clones take up roughly 1.6% of the sample.

The data originate from a study of T cell responses to AZD1222 COVID-19 vaccine (dated by TCRdb to the early 2020s). Study-wide context: AZD1222 recipients with second doses at about 4 weeks or about 12 weeks were pooled, because spike-specific TCR depth and breadth did not differ between schedules. A total of 233 trial participants underwent TCR sequencing, of whom nearly 210 had received two doses of AZD1222 and 26 had received two doses of the MenACWY control vaccine. Trial participants were enrolled into age subgroups of 18-55, 56-69 and 70-plus years, which contained about 150, 28 and 57 TCR-sequenced participants, respectively.

This sample's time point label indicates: baseline before first vaccination. Samples from vaccinated people were obtained from the UK trials COV001 and COV002, which included a single-blind randomized controlled phase 2/3 trial of AZD1222 (ChAdOx1 nCoV-19) in healthy adults. Trial participant PBMC samples were collected at day 0 and day 28 after the second dose for TCRbeta chain sequencing. What the research found in general, with its limitations: Conclusions about previously exposed vaccinees are limited because only six or seven AZD1222 recipients were SARS-CoV-2 seropositive at baseline. Spike-specific TCR breadth and depth rose significantly after two AZD1222 doses compared with day 0 and with MenACWY recipients. In the small 56-69-year group, the increase in depth fell short of significance, most likely because of low power. The vaccine-associated CD4 TCRs covered the entire spike protein, and the dominant responses fell in regions 160-218 and 743-854. Epitopes outside the regions mutated in the B.1.351 and B.1.1.7 variants were reportedly recognized by nearly half of the unique spike-specific TCRs. Participants were mostly white British and included more females than males, and it was suggested by the authors that clonal diversity may have been underestimated. Because no day 14 peak-response samples were available, repertoires were characterized only after the peak T cell response.

Including the terminal cysteine and phenylalanine, the CDR3 comprises 13 residues. Just CDR3 DNA is preserved here, 39 bases in frame from base 1. Taken from the germline V gene, the CDR1 and CDR2 loops are SGHVS and FNYEAQ. V and J lose 1 base and 3 bases, and a span of 5 bases separates them. The V gene is TRBV7-6 and the J gene is TRBJ2-3, with the D gene not confidently named. The sequence was collected from an adult in good health. The specimen was peripheral blood, collected on day 0 of AZD1222 vaccination. The sequence in DNA is TGTGCCAGCAGCTTAGGACCGACAGATACGCAGTATTTT. This is translated as CASSLGPTDTQYF.